Ten or more counts support the clone carrying this T cell receptor beta chain. The source of the sample is a study of T-cell reconstitution after alpha-beta-depleted transplantation in children. Unique molecular identifiers featured in how the TCRbeta library was prepared. TCRdb passed the PCR reads through MiXCR, listing each CDR3 protein once. The sample includes about 500,000 distinct CDR3 sequences, over 10% of them seen just once. Germline CDR1 reads MNHEY; CDR2 reads SVGAGI. V lost 4 bases, J lost 4 bases, and 13 bases lay in between. This CDR3 has 15 amino acids. The receptor was isolated from a female patient between 2 and 15 years old who had a stem cell transplant for aplastic anemia, so the T cells may come from the graft donor. The V gene is TRBV6-5, the J gene TRBJ2-2, with D possibly TRBD1 on 5 matching bases. Sequencing used PBMCs, mostly from graft donor cells, obtained 180 days after TCRalphabeta/CD19-depleted stem cell transplant. The CDR3 DNA reads as TGTGCCAGCAGTTTACCTTGGGGCGGCACCGGGGAGCTGTTTTTT. Its translation: CASSLPWGGTGELFF.